Given below is one T cell receptor beta chain in context. This sample is part of a study of OX40 agonist ivuxolimab in advanced cancers. Using immunoSEQ multiplex PCR, the repertoire was profiled, and TCRdb retains in-frame clones only, with some absent. The table records 90,000 or so clones, 91% of them present only once. Germline V gene lookup returns CDR1 SNHLY and CDR2 FYNNEI. The CDR3 covers 13 residues. V lost 6 bases, J lost 11 bases, and 10 bases stayed unmatched. The rearrangement uses TRBV2 and TRBJ1-5; 7 positions agree with TRBD1. This clonotype was sampled from an adult with an advanced solid tumor such as melanoma, head and neck, liver or kidney cancer. The sequenced sample was CD4+ or CD8+ T cells sorted from blood, obtained in a trial of the OX40 agonist ivuxolimab. The CDR3 DNA follows: TGTGCCAGCAGGAGTCCGGGACAGAGTACCCAGCATTTT. Protein sequence: CASRSPGQSTQHF.